The source of this TCR beta chain is a study of cytotoxic CD8 clonotypes in ibrutinib-treated CLL. Whole-study context: Among responders, approximately 24 were partial and 2 complete; after median about 72 months, about 15 stayed remitted and roughly twelve progressed. It was after a median about 12 months of treatment, range 6 to 36, that response samples were taken.

Germline V gene sequence: CDR1 LNHNV, CDR2 YYDKDF (reference sequence). V lost 3 bases, J lost 0 bases, and 4 bases stayed unmatched. This CDR3 comprises 16 residues. General observations from the study: Upon ibrutinib response clonality rose, and upon progression it fell back toward baseline.

In the case of this clone: Its target is not known.

Genomic DNA in a quantity of about 2.1 micrograms was derived from cryopreserved PBMCs for TCR beta libraries. Repertoires were generated with immunoSEQ multiplex PCR, while TCRdb's copy carries only in-frame clones and drops some. The table includes about 160,000 clones, about 88% detected once. The sample here was PBMCs, taken at disease progression, from a patient treated with ibrutinib. V gene TRBV15 combines with J gene TRBJ2-1; 8 nucleotides agree with TRBD2. The clonotype originates from a human donor with chronic lymphocytic leukemia. CDR3 coding DNA: TGTGCCACCAGCAGGCTTAGCGGGATCTCCTACAATGAGCAGTTCTTC. It encodes CATSRLSGISYNEQFF.